This T cell receptor beta chain originates from a study of molecular identifiers for immune sequencing clone quantification. Each CDR3 protein is one row after TCRdb ran MiXCR on the PCR reads. The sample lists 600,000 to 650,000 distinct CDR3 sequences, 20% occurring once. Germline values: CDR1 SEHNR, CDR2 FQNEAQ (reference sequence). Trimming stripped 7 bases from V and 3 bases from J, with 13 bases between. This CDR3 is built from 13 residues. Sequenced material: naive CD8+ T cells from blood, with Jurkat cell RNA spiked in. Subset given: FACS-sorted CD8+CD4-CCR7+CD45RA+ naive T cells. The TCR was taken from a human donor in good health. Some libraries in this study had Jurkat cell RNA spiked in. This chain uses TRBV7-9 with TRBJ2-7; D ambiguous. The CDR3 coding sequence is TGTGCCAGCATGGGCCCCCCTTACTACGAGCAGTACTTC. Amino acids: CASMGPPYYEQYF. The full variable domain, in which reference TRBV7-9 and TRBJ2-7 provide the parts outside the CDR3, is DTGVSQNPRHKITKRGQNVTFRCDPISEHNRLYWYRQTLGQGPEFLTYFQNEAQLEKSRLLSDRFSAERPKGSFSTLEIQRTEQGDSAMYLCASMGPPYYEQYFGPGTRLTVT.